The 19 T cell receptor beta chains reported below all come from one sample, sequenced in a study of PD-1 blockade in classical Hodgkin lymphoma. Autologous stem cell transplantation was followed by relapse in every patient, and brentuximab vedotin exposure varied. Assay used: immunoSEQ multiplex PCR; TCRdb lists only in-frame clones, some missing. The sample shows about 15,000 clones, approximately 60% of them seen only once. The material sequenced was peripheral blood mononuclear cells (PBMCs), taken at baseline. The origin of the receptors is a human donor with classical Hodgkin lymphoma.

DNA of the CDR3: TGTGCCAGCAGCCATCTGACTAGCGCGTACAATGAGCAGTTCTTC. This sequence encodes CASSHLTSAYNEQFF. The genes are TRBV14 and TRBJ2-1, with 8 bases that match TRBD2. The CDR3 is 15 residues long. Trimming took 3 bases from V and 4 from J; bases not matched to a gene: 5. Per germline, CDR1 SGHDN and CDR2 FVKESK.

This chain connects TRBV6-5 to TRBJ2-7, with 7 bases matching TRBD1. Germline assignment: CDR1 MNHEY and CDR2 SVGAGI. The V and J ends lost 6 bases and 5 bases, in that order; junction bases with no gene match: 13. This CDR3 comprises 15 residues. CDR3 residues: CASRPWTGLADEQYF. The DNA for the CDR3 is TGTGCCAGCAGACCCTGGACAGGCTTGGCGGACGAGCAGTACTTC.

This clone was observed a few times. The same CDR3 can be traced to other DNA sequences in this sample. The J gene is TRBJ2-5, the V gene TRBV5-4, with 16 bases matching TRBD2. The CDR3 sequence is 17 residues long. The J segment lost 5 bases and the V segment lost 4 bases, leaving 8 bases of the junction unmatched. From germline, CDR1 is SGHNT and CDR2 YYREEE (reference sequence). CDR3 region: CASSPGLAGGPEETQYF. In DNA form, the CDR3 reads TGTGCCAGCAGCCCGGGACTAGCGGGAGGGCCGGAGGAGACCCAGTACTTC.

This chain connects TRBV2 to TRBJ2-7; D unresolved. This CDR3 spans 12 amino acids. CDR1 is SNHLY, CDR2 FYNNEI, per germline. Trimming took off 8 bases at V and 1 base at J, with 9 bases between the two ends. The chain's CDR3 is CASLAESYEQYF. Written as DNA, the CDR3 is TGTGCCAGCTTGGCGGAGTCCTACGAGCAGTACTTC.

CDR3 protein: CSARGLGQSLNYGYTF. CDR3 DNA: TGCAGCGCCCGCGGCCTCGGGCAGAGCCTCAACTATGGCTACACCTTC. The V call is TRBV29-1, the J call TRBJ1-2; D uncertain. The CDR3 consists of 16 residues. Trimming cost V 7 bases and J 2 bases, with 23 bases left between them. Looked up from germline, CDR1 is SQVTM and CDR2 is ANQGSEA.

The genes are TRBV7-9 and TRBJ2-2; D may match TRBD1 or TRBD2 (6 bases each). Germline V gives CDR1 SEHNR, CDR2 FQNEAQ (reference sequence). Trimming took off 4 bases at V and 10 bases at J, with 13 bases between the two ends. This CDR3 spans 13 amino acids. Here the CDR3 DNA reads TGTGCCAGCAGCTCCCCGGGGGCCGAGGAGCTGTTTTTT. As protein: CASSSPGAEELFF. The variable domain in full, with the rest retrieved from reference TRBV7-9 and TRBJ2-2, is DTGVSQNPRHKITKRGQNVTFRCDPISEHNRLYWYRQTLGQGPEFLTYFQNEAQLEKSRLLSDRFSAERPKGSFSTLEIQRTEQGDSAMYLCASSSPGAEELFFGEGSRLTVL.

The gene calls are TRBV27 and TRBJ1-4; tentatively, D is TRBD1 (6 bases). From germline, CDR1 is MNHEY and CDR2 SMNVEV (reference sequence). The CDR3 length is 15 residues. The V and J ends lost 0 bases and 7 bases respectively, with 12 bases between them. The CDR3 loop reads CASSLSYRDFEKLFF. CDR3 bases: TGTGCCAGCAGTTTATCGTACAGGGATTTTGAAAAACTGTTTTTT.

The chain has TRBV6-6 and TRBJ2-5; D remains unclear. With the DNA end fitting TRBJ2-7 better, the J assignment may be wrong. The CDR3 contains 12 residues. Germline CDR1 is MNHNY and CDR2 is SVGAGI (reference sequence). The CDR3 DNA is TGTGCCAGCAGCCTACGAGCCTACGAGCAGTACTTC. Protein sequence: CASSLRAYEQYF.

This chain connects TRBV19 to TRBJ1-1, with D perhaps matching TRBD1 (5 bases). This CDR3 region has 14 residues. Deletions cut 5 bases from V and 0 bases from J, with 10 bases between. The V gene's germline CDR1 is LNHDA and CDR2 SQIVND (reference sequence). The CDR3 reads CASSPGPMNTEAFF. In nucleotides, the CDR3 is TGTGCCAGTAGTCCGGGACCAATGAACACTGAAGCTTTCTTT.

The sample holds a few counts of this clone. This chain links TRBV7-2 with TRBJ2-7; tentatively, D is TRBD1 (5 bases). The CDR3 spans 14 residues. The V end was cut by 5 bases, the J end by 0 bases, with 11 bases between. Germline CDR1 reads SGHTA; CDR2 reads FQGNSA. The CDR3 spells CASSHQGSSYEQYF. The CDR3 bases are TGTGCCAGCAGCCACCAGGGTTCCTCCTACGAGCAGTACTTC.

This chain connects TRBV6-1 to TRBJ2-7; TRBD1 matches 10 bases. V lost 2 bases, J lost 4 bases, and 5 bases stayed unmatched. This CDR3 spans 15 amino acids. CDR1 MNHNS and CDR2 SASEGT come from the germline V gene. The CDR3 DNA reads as TGTGCCAGCAGTGAAAATTTGGGACAGGGGTACGAGCAGTACTTC. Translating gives CASSENLGQGYEQYF.

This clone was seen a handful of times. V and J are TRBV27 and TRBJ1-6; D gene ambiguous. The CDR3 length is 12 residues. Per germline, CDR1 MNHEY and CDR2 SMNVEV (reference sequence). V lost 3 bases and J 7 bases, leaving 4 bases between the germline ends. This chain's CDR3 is CASSFPNSPLHF. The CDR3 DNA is TGTGCCAGCAGTTTCCCAAATTCACCCCTCCACTTT.

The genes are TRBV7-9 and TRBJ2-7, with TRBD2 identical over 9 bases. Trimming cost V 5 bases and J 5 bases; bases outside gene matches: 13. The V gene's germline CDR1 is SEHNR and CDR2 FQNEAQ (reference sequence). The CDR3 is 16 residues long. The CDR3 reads CASSPNHPSGIDEQYF. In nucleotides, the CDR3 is TGTGCCAGCAGCCCCAACCACCCTAGCGGGATTGACGAGCAGTACTTC.

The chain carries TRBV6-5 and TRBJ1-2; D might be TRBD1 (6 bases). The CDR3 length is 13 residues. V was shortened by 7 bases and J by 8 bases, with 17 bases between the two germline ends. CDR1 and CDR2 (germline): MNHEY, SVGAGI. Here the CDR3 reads CASNAQGTGGYTF. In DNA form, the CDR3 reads TGTGCCAGCAACGCCCAGGGGACGGGGGGCTACACCTTC.

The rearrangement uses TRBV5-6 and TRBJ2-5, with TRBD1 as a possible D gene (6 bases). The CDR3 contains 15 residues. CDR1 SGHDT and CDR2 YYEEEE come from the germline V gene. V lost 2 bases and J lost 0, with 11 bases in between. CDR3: CASSLTGLNQETQYF. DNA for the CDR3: TGTGCCAGCAGCTTAACAGGGCTGAACCAAGAGACCCAGTACTTC.

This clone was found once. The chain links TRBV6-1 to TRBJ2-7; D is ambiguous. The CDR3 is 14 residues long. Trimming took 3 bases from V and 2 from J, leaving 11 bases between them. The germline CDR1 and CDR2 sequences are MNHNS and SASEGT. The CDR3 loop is CASSDGWGAYEQYF. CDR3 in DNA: TGTGCCAGCAGTGATGGGTGGGGTGCCTACGAGCAGTACTTC.

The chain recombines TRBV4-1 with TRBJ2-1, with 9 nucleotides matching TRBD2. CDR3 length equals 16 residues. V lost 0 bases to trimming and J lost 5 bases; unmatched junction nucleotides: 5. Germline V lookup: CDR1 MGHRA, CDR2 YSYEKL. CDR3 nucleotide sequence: TGCGCCAGCAGCCAAGAGGCTAGCGGGGCCCACAATGAGCAGTTCTTC. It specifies CASSQEASGAHNEQFF.

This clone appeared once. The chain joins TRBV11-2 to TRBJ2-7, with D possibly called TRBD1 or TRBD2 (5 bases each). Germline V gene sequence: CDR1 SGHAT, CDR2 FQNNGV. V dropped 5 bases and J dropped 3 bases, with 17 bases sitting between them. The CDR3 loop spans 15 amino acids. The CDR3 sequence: CASSRGTELYYEQYF. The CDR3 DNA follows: TGTGCCAGCAGCCGAGGGACGGAACTATACTACGAGCAGTACTTC.

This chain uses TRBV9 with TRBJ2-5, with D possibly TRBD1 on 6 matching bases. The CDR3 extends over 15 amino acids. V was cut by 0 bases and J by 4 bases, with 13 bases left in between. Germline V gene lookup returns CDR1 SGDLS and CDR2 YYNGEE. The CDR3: CASSVDTRDIETQYF. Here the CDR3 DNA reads TGTGCCAGCAGCGTAGATACCCGGGACATAGAGACCCAGTACTTC. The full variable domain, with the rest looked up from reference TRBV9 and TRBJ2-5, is DSGVTQTPKHLITATGQRVTLRCSPRSGDLSVYWYQQSLDQGLQFLIQYYNGEERAKGNILERFSAQQFPDLHSELNLSSLELGDSALYFCASSVDTRDIETQYFGPGTRLLVL.